The TCR beta chain described here comes from a study of CD8 T cells in Susac syndrome. Germline assignment: CDR1 MGHRA and CDR2 YSYEKL. Deletions cut 4 bases from V and 8 bases from J, with 11 bases between. This CDR3 spans 13 amino acids. From blood CD8+ and CD4+ T cells, the TCR beta chain was sequenced. It was negative isolation that provided the CD8+ and CD4+ T cells, whereas TEMRA cells were enriched by FACS. A quantity of about 0.45 to 1 ug RNA underwent reverse transcription using random hexamers. Amplification of TCR beta CDR3 spanned 54 Vbeta and 13 Jbeta via immunoSEQ multiplex PCR. TCRdb itself ran the immunoSEQ multiplex PCR reads through MiXCR, one entry per CDR3 protein. Among some 450,000 distinct CDR3 sequences listed, 85% were seen once.

The V call is TRBV4-1, the J call TRBJ2-2, with a weak D call TRBD1 (5 bases). Material: CD8+ T cells from PBMCs. This clonotype was sampled from a human donor with multiple sclerosis. Here the CDR3 DNA reads TGCGCCAGCAGCCTCAGGGTATTAGGGGAGCTGTTTTTT. Translation: CASSLRVLGELFF.